This T cell receptor beta chain was observed in a study of ipilimumab plus nivolumab after autologous stem cell transplantation. Sequencing was performed with immunoSEQ multiplex PCR; in TCRdb, only in-frame clones are kept and a portion is missing. The sample has 84,000 or so clones; nearly 85% are singletons. The length of the CDR3 is 15 residues. Germline lookup yields CDR1 WNHNN and CDR2 SYGVQD (reference sequence). V was pared by 4 bases and J by 3 bases, with 13 bases between. Comment on this clone: The antigen is not known.

Regarding the study as a whole: Per the authors, repertoire, Treg and microbiota data justify further study.

This clonotype was sampled from a male donor with diffuse large B-cell lymphoma. Sequenced here: PBMCs, sampled in a trial of ipilimumab plus nivolumab as post-transplant consolidation. The genes are TRBV10-1 and TRBJ2-1, with D perhaps TRBD1 (6 bases). The CDR3, as DNA: TGCGCCAGCAGTGGTGGCCGGGACATCTACAATGAGCAGTTCTTC. Translation: CASSGGRDIYNEQFF.